This T cell receptor beta chain is from a study of blood T cell repertoires in COVID-19. Across the study: PBMCs, B-cell-depleted T cells, or T cells provided the cDNA or gDNA that made up the material.

Some clones are missing from TCRdb's copy, which holds only in-frame ones; the method was immunoSEQ multiplex PCR. The table has 93,000 or so clones, about 80% seen once. Per the germline V gene, CDR1 is SGHRS and CDR2 is YFSETQ. V shed 2 bases, J shed 6 bases, and the junction held 4 bases outside the gene matches. This CDR3 is built from 14 residues. In the case of this clone: This specimen includes other DNA sequences encoding the same CDR3.

The clonotype was recovered from a human donor in a cohort sampled during active COVID-19. V is TRBV5-1 and J is TRBJ2-7; 11 bases line up with TRBD2. The sequencing sample was made of peripheral blood. The DNA of the CDR3 is TGCGCCAGCAGCTTTGGGCTAGCGGGGGGCGAGCAGTACTTC. This gives the protein CASSFGLAGGEQYF.